These T cell receptor beta chains were read from a single sample in a study of cytomegalovirus exposure and HLA in healthy donors. The repertoire was sequenced with immunoSEQ multiplex PCR; TCRdb's copy has only in-frame clones and lacks some. The data show about 160,000 clones, 80% to 85% seen once. Source material: PBMCs. The origin of the receptors is a man between 18 and 29 years old in good health and CMV-seronegative. CDR3s include the opening cysteine and the closing phenylalanine or tryptophan. A D gene is named only where the DNA matches it firmly. Clone size appears in some rows only: once, few, many, or a class for an expanded clone.

d_call j_call clone_size v_call cdr3_aa cdr3_nt
TRBD2 TRBJ2-3 few TRBV29-1 CSVGTSGGDTDTQYF TGCAGCGTCGGGACTAGCGGGGGGGACACAGATACGCAGTATTTT
. TRBJ2-5 . TRBV19 CASSGDWETQYF TGTGCCAGTAGTGGGGACTGGGAGACCCAGTACTTC
TRBD1 TRBJ2-7 . TRBV2 CASSGRDRGGYEQYF TGTGCCAGCAGTGGCCGGGACAGGGGAGGGTACGAGCAGTACTTC
TRBD1 TRBJ2-7 . TRBV6-6 CASSLTGTGPYEQYF TGTGCCAGCAGCCTAACCGGGACAGGACCCTACGAGCAGTACTTC
TRBD2 TRBJ2-3 . TRBV4-1 CASSEELAGEGTDTQYF TGCGCCAGCAGCGAAGAGCTAGCGGGAGAAGGCACAGATACGCAGTATTTT
. TRBJ1-3 once TRBV9 CASSVGTQGNTIYF TGTGCCAGCAGCGTAGGGACACAAGGAAACACCATATATTTT
. TRBJ2-7 . TRBV29-1 CSVDSDNTYEQYF TGCAGCGTTGATTCGGACAACACCTACGAGCAGTACTTC
. TRBJ2-2 . TRBV9 CASSAGTVEFYTGELFF TGTGCCAGCAGCGCCGGAACAGTCGAGTTCTACACCGGGGAGCTGTTTTTT
. TRBJ1-2 . TRBV2 CASTRREDYGYTF TGTGCCAGCACCAGGAGGGAAGACTATGGCTACACCTTC
TRBD1 TRBJ1-5 . TRBV6-5 CASKPGQGTLGPQHF TGTGCCTCGAAACCGGGACAGGGGACTCTAGGTCCCCAGCATTTT
. TRBJ1-1 once TRBV7-9 CASSLAEDEAFF TGTGCCAGCAGCTTAGCGGAGGACGAAGCTTTCTTT
TRBD2 TRBJ2-1 once TRBV7-6 CASSPIPRGTSGRAEGEQFF TGTGCCAGCAGCCCCATTCCACGGGGGACTAGCGGGAGGGCCGAGGGAGAGCAGTTCTTC
TRBD2 TRBJ2-7 few TRBV10-3 CAIRPGLAGGPGYEQYF TGTGCCATCAGACCGGGACTAGCGGGAGGGCCGGGGTACGAGCAGTACTTC
TRBD2 TRBJ2-1 . TRBV5-1 CASSLDGRAGDEQFF TGCGCCAGCAGCTTGGACGGGAGGGCCGGGGATGAGCAGTTCTTC
. TRBJ1-3 . TRBV11-2 CASSLDRGGTGNTIYF TGTGCCAGCAGCTTAGATCGGGGGGGGACTGGAAACACCATATATTTT
. TRBJ2-1 . TRBV9 CASSVDGSGINEQFF TGTGCCAGCAGCGTAGATGGGAGCGGCATTAATGAGCAGTTCTTC
TRBD2 TRBJ2-3 . TRBV29-1 CSVEDSGRITDTQYF TGCAGCGTTGAAGATTCCGGGAGGATCACAGATACGCAGTATTTT
TRBD1 TRBJ1-1 . TRBV11-2 CASSLTGTANTEAFF TGTGCCAGCAGCTTAACCGGGACAGCCAACACTGAAGCTTTCTTT
. TRBJ1-6 . TRBV28 CASSSGANSPLHF TGTGCCAGCAGCTCAGGGGCTAATTCACCCCTCCACTTT
TRBD1 TRBJ2-7 . TRBV18 CASSPGTGFYEQYF TGTGCCAGCTCACCAGGGACAGGGTTCTACGAGCAGTACTTC
. TRBJ2-1 . TRBV7-3 CASSLKSGTYNEQFF TGTGCCAGCAGCTTAAAAAGCGGTACCTACAATGAGCAGTTCTTC
. TRBJ1-2 . TRBV28 CAIRPRGDYGYTF TGTGCCATCAGGCCCCGGGGGGACTATGGCTACACCTTC
TRBD1 TRBJ1-2 few TRBV29-1 CSVTGGIDYGYTF TGCAGCGTGACAGGGGGCATAGACTATGGCTACACCTTC